This T cell receptor (beta chain) was obtained from a study of blood T cell repertoires in COVID-19. V was clipped by 0 bases and J by 4 bases, with 9 bases between them. The germline V gene encodes CDR1 MNHEY and CDR2 SVGAGI. The CDR3 has 14 amino acids. The data were produced by immunoSEQ multiplex PCR, yet TCRdb's version contains in-frame clones alone and is incomplete. Among approximately 130,000 clones listed, about 90% were seen once. The sequence was obtained from a woman aged 50 to 65 who had recovered from COVID-19. V is TRBV6-5 and J is TRBJ1-2; D is unresolved. The sample consisted of peripheral blood. CDR3 residues: CASSYSPVGYGYTF. As DNA, the CDR3 is TGTGCCAGCAGTTACTCCCCGGTTGGCTATGGCTACACCTTC.